This is a list of T cell receptor beta chains from one sample in a study of regulatory T cells in long-lasting Graves disease. One entry per CDR3 protein results from TCRdb running MiXCR on the multiplex PCR reads. The data hold over 650,000 distinct CDR3 sequences, with 30% observed a single time. Sequenced here: peripheral blood mononuclear cells (PBMCs), sampled when the disease was refractory, from a patient treated with antithyroid drugs. These receptor sequences come from a female donor with Graves disease. The CDR3 runs from the conserved cysteine through the conserved F or W. D genes are given only for firm matches. Only some rows state a clone size, as once, few, many or a class for expanded clones.

>TRBV4-3|TRBJ1-4|-|once
CASSQQQVNEKLFF
TGCGCCAGCAGCCAGCAACAGGTTAATGAAAAACTGTTTTTT
>TRBV7-9|TRBJ2-7|-|few
CASSSGTGLRSYEQYF
TGTGCCAGCAGCTCCGGGACGGGTCTGAGATCCTACGAGCAGTACTTC
>TRBV5-1|TRBJ2-7|TRBD2|few
CASRPSGRVQNEQYF
TGCGCCAGCAGGCCAAGCGGGAGGGTTCAGAACGAGCAGTACTTC
>TRBV19|TRBJ1-2|-|few
CASSIDRRGANYGYTF
TGTGCCAGTAGTATAGATCGTCGGGGCGCGAACTATGGCTACACCTTC
>TRBV12-3/TRBV12-4|TRBJ2-2|-|few
CASSLEAEGGELFF
TGTGCCAGCAGTTTGGAGGCAGAGGGCGGGGAGCTGTTTTTT
>TRBV12-3/TRBV12-4|TRBJ2-7|TRBD1|many
CASRRQGVYEQYF
TGTGCCAGCAGAAGACAGGGCGTTTATGAGCAGTACTTC
>TRBV15|TRBJ1-4|-|-
CATSRDLTRRLANEKLFF
TGTGCCACCAGCAGAGATCTAACCCGCAGGCTTGCTAATGAAAAACTGTTTTTT
>TRBV27|TRBJ1-5|-|-
CASSPGTSGNQPQHF
TGTGCCAGCAGCCCAGGGACCTCCGGCAATCAGCCCCAGCATTTT
>TRBV25-1|TRBJ1-1|-|-
CASSEFEGRAEAFF
TGTGCCAGCAGTGAATTTGAAGGTCGGGCTGAAGCTTTCTTT
>TRBV10-3|TRBJ1-4|-|few
CAIRSQGEKLFF
TGTGCCATCAGATCCCAGGGTGAAAAACTGTTTTTT
>TRBV12-3/TRBV12-4|TRBJ2-7|-|many
CASSFSGNYEQYF
TGTGCCAGCAGTTTCTCAGGGAACTACGAGCAGTACTTC
>TRBV19|TRBJ2-5|TRBD2|few
CASSIPGNGRAQETQYF
TGTGCCAGTAGTATACCCGGTAACGGGAGGGCCCAAGAGACCCAGTACTTC
>TRBV2|TRBJ2-7|-|few
CASSELYGTYEQYF
TGTGCCAGCAGTGAGCTGTACGGAACCTACGAGCAGTACTTC
>TRBV30|TRBJ2-7|-|-
CAWSSLDEQYF
TGTGCCTGGAGTTCCCTGGACGAGCAGTACTTC
>TRBV20-1|TRBJ1-1|TRBD1|-
CSARDLGDRGNTEAFF
TGCAGTGCTAGAGATCTCGGGGACAGGGGGAACACTGAAGCTTTCTTT
>TRBV2|TRBJ1-1|-|many
CASSHTRTQAFF
TGTGCCAGCAGTCATACGAGGACCCAAGCTTTCTTT
>TRBV7-9|TRBJ1-6|-|-
CASSWGGRDSPLHF
TGTGCCAGCAGCTGGGGGGGCCGAGACTCACCCCTCCACTTT
>TRBV20-1|TRBJ2-5|TRBD1|-
CSARRATGSETQYF
TGCAGTGCTAGAAGGGCGACAGGGTCGGAGACCCAGTACTTC
>TRBV5-5|TRBJ2-5|-|-
CASSSPGHIQETQYF
TGTGCCAGCAGCTCACCGGGACATATCCAAGAGACCCAGTACTTC
>TRBV12-3/TRBV12-4|TRBJ2-7|-|-
CASKGEVDYEQYF
TGTGCCAGCAAGGGAGAAGTCGACTACGAGCAGTACTTC
>TRBV5-1|TRBJ1-2|TRBD1|many
CASSYGTVLYGYTF
TGCGCCAGCAGCTACGGGACAGTCCTCTATGGCTACACCTTC
>TRBV5-1|TRBJ1-2|-|-
CASSLANSLYGYTF
TGCGCCAGCAGCTTGGCCAACAGCCTCTATGGCTACACCTTC
>TRBV6-1|TRBJ1-3|-|few
CASSLDRSSGNTIYF
TGTGCCAGCAGCTTAGACAGGAGCTCTGGAAACACCATATATTTT
>TRBV27|TRBJ1-1|TRBD1|-
CASSLRRQGNTEAFF
TGTGCCAGCAGTTTGAGAAGACAGGGGAACACTGAAGCTTTCTTT
>TRBV5-1|TRBJ1-1|-|many
CASSLVGQLNTEAFF
TGCGCCAGCAGCTTGGTCGGCCAGCTCAACACTGAAGCTTTCTTT
>TRBV15|TRBJ1-1|TRBD1|few
CATSRGQGSSEAFF
TGTGCCACCAGCAGGGGACAGGGGAGCTCTGAAGCTTTCTTT
>TRBV7-6|TRBJ2-2|TRBD2|-
CASSTPSGRIAGELFF
TGTGCCAGCAGCACGCCTAGCGGGAGGATCGCCGGGGAGCTGTTTTTT
>TRBV4-2|TRBJ2-6|TRBD1|-
CASSQGQGSGANVLTF
TGTGCCAGCAGCCAAGGACAGGGGTCTGGGGCCAACGTCCTGACTTTC
>TRBV9|TRBJ2-2|-|-
CASSQGGGPNTGELFF
TGTGCCAGCAGCCAAGGAGGCGGGCCCAACACCGGGGAGCTGTTTTTT
>TRBV7-6|TRBJ1-5|-|many
CASSLAAGGGNQPQHF
TGTGCCAGCAGCTTAGCGGCCGGGGGCGGCAATCAGCCCCAGCATTTT
>TRBV18|TRBJ1-1|TRBD1|many
CASSQTGDTEAFF
TGTGCCAGCAGTCAAACAGGGGACACTGAAGCTTTCTTT
>TRBV7-9|TRBJ1-4|-|-
CASSLRDGNEKLFF
TGTGCCAGCAGCTTGCGGGACGGTAATGAAAAACTGTTTTTT
>TRBV6-2/TRBV6-3|TRBJ2-5|-|-
CASSYSNFEETQYF
TGTGCCAGCAGTTACTCGAACTTTGAAGAGACCCAGTACTTC
>TRBV6-9|TRBJ1-1|TRBD1|few
CASSLTGVAEAFF
TGTGCCAGCAGTTTAACAGGGGTTGCTGAAGCTTTCTTT
>TRBV2|TRBJ1-5|-|many
CASSTDSYQPQHF
TGTGCCAGCAGTACTGACAGTTATCAGCCCCAGCATTTT
>TRBV6-5|TRBJ1-5|-|many
CASSWGVTQPQHF
TGTGCCAGCAGTTGGGGGGTGACTCAGCCCCAGCATTTT
>TRBV19|TRBJ2-7|TRBD1|-
CASSISGGGSYEQYF
TGTGCCAGTAGTATATCAGGGGGCGGCTCCTACGAGCAGTACTTC
>TRBV7-9|TRBJ2-7|TRBD1|-
CASSLTRDLAYPSGGNYEQYF
TGTGCCAGCAGCTTAACCCGGGACCTTGCGTACCCCTCAGGGGGCAACTACGAGCAGTACTTC
>TRBV7-9|TRBJ2-1|-|few
CASSLGLNLYHEQFF
TGTGCCAGCAGCCTAGGACTTAACCTTTACCATGAGCAGTTCTTC